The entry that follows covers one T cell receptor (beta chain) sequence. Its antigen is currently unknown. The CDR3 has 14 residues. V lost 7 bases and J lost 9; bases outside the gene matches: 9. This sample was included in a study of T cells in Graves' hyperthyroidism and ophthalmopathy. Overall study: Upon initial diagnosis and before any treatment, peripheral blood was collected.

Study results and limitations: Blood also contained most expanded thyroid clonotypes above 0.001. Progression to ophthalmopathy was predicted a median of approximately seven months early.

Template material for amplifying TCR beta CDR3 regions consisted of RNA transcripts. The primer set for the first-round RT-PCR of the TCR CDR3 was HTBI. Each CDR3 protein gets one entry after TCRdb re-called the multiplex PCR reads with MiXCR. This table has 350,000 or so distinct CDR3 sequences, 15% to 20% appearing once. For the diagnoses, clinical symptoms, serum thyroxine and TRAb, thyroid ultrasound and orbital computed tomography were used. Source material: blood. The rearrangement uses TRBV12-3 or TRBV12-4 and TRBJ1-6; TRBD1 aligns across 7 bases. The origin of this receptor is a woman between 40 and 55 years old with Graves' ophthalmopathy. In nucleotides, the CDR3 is TGTGCCAGCACCAACAGGGGCTTCAGTTCACCCCTCCACTTT. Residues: CASTNRGFSSPLHF.